This TCR beta chain was captured by sequencing in a study of T cell changes during pregnancy in multiple sclerosis. The table came from immunoSEQ multiplex PCR; TCRdb's copy has only in-frame clones and leaves some out. The top ten hold approximately 0.72% of the sample, which has tens of thousands of clones, roughly nine tenths seen once. Germline V lookup: CDR1 SGHTA, CDR2 FQGTGA. V gave up 3 bases and J gave up 2 bases, with 14 bases separating them. The CDR3 covers 16 residues. This material consisted of CD4+ T cells from peripheral blood mononuclear cells, taken in the third trimester of pregnancy. This TCR was sampled from a female donor in good health, enrolled as a control in a pregnancy study. The chain has TRBV7-3 and TRBJ2-1; D may be TRBD2 (6 bases). CDR3 in amino acids: CASSFRGEVAYNEQFF. The CDR3 nucleotides are TGTGCCAGCAGCTTCCGAGGGGAGGTTGCCTACAATGAGCAGTTCTTC.